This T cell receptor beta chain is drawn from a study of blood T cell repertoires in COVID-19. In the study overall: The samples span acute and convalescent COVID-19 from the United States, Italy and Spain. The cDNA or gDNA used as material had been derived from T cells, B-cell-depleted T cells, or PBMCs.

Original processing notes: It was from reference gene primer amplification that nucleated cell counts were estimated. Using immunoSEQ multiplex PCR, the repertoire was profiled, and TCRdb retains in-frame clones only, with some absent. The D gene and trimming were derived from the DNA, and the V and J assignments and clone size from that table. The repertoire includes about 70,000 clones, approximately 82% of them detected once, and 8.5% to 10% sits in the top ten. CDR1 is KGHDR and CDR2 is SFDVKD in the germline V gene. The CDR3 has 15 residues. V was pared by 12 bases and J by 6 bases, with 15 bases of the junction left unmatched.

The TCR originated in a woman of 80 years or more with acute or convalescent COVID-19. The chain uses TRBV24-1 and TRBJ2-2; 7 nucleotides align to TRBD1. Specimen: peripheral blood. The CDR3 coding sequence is TGTGCCTCAGACACAGGGGCAATCCCCCCCGGGGAGCTGTTTTTT. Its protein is CASDTGAIPPGELFF.